This T cell receptor beta chain was retrieved from a study of breast tumors, draining lymph nodes, adjacent tissues. Breast cancer patients provided tissue from their axillary draining lymph nodes. This clonotype was detected a few times. Antigen unknown. TCRdb re-analysed the multiplex PCR reads in MiXCR, keeping a single row per CDR3 protein. The sample gives approximately 230,000 distinct CDR3 sequences, under 40% of which show up once; 3% to 4% is in the top ten. Study conclusions and caveats: Compared with lymph nodes, tumors were less diverse; compared with nontumor tissue, more.

This CDR3 spans 17 amino acids. Germline V lookup: CDR1 MNHNY, CDR2 SVGAGI (reference sequence). V lost 9 bases to trimming and J lost 9 bases, with 27 bases between them. The V gene is TRBV6-6, the J gene TRBJ1-6, with D possibly matching TRBD1 (5 bases). The sequencing input was axillary lymph node tissue. The clonotype was recovered from a female donor with breast cancer. Some clones in this sample may be carry-over from other donors' samples. In nucleotides, the CDR3 is TGTGCCAGTCGTCTTACGGAGTCTCTTTCGGGGGGTTCACCCCTCCACTTT. It codes for CASRLTESLSGGSPLHF.